This T cell receptor beta chain was retrieved from a study of human T cells and chemical hapten exposure. Broader study findings: Expanded TCR counts at PT1 were positively correlated with the patch test score.

The V end was cut by 2 bases, the J end by 0 bases, with 12 bases between. This CDR3 spans 16 amino acids. Germline V lookup: CDR1 KGHSH, CDR2 LQKENI. Described time point: patch test 1, 2 weeks after DPC sensitization. The treatment here: therapeutic diphenylcyclopropenone sensitization with weekly scalp DPC. For this clonotype: The antigen is undetermined.

One entry per CDR3 protein, called by TCRdb with MiXCR from the RACE reads. The sample consists of 65,000 to 80,000 distinct CDR3 sequences, over 9% of them appearing once. The rearrangement joins TRBV18 to TRBJ2-3; tentative D call: TRBD1 (5 bases). This TCR was sampled from a woman aged 45 to 65 with alopecia areata. Some clones in this sample may be carry-over from other donors' samples. Sequencing used whole blood, obtained in connection with sensitization to the hapten diphenylcyclopropenone (DPC). The CDR3 coding sequence is TGTGCCAGCTCACCATTTGGGGCGGAAAGCACAGATACGCAGTATTTT. This codes for CASSPFGAESTDTQYF.